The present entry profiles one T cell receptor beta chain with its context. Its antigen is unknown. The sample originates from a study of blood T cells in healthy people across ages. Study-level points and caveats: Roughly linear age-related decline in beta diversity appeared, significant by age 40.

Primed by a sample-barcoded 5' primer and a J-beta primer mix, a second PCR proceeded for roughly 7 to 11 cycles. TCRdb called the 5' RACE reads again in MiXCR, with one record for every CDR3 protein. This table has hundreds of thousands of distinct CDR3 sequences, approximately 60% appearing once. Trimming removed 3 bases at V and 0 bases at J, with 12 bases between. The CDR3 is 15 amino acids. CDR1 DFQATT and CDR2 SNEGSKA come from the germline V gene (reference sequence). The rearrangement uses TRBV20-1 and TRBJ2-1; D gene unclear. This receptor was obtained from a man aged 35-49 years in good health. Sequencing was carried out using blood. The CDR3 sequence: CSASPGASSYNEQFF. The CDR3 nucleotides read TGCAGTGCTAGTCCCGGCGCCAGCTCCTACAATGAGCAGTTCTTC.